This TCR beta chain was sequenced for a study of a mutant IDH1 vaccine in newly diagnosed glioma. The overall study: Pretreatment consisted of radiotherapy, temozolomide, or both, with most receiving both.

Clones were sequenced by immunoSEQ multiplex PCR, and TCRdb holds only the in-frame ones, with some missing. Among 50,000 to 70,000 clones, 74% were seen once, and the ten largest hold around 4.5%. Sample time point: week 35, safety follow-up. Vaccination comprised doses that each held 300 ug of mutant IDH1 20-mer peptide, plus topical imiquimod. At weeks 1, 3, 5, 7, 11, 15, 19 and 23, patients received a vaccination, eight in all. About this clone itself: Antigen: not known.

The V end lost 2 bases, the J end lost 8 bases, and 7 bases lay between the germline ends. Germline V gene data show CDR1 as MNHEY and CDR2 as SMNVEV (reference sequence). The CDR3 is 12 residues long. The chain couples TRBV27 to TRBJ2-1; D gene unclear. The sequence was collected from a man aged 45 to 65 with glioma. This specimen consisted of PBMCs, obtained from a glioma patient whose treatment included an IDH1 peptide vaccine. The CDR3 reads CASSLTAHEQFF. The CDR3 DNA follows: TGTGCCAGCAGTTTAACAGCCCATGAGCAGTTCTTC.